A single T cell receptor (beta chain) is shown here with its context. Its antigen is unidentified. Unique molecular identifiers were incorporated during preparation of the TCRbeta library. TCRdb reprocessed the PCR reads via MiXCR and lists one record per CDR3 protein. Here the sample spans hundreds of thousands of distinct CDR3 sequences, roughly 15% being singletons. This CDR3 has 12 residues. V was pared by 5 bases and J by 5 bases, with 8 bases between. Germline V gene lookup returns CDR1 LNHDA and CDR2 SQIVND (reference sequence). This sample was taken from a study of T-cell reconstitution after alpha-beta-depleted transplantation in children. Regarding the study as a whole: The origin of alpha-beta T cells about two months after transplant was reportedly several hundred expanded graft clones.

The sequencing used PBMCs, mostly from graft donor cells, collected 360 days after TCRalphabeta/CD19-depleted stem cell transplant. The chain joins TRBV19 to TRBJ2-3; the D call may be TRBD1 or TRBD2 (5 bases each). The TCR sequence derives from a male patient between 2 and 10 years old who had a stem cell transplant for acute lymphoblastic leukemia, so the T cells may come from the graft donor. This CDR3 reads CASSGDEDTQYF. CDR3 bases: TGTGCCAGTAGTGGGGACGAAGATACGCAGTATTTT. The variable domain in full, with the rest retrieved from reference TRBV19 and TRBJ2-3, is DGGITQSPKYLFRKEGQNVTLSCEQNLNHDAMYWYRQDPGQGLRLIYYSQIVNDFQKGDIAEGYSVSREKKESFPLTVTSAQKNPTAFYLCASSGDEDTQYFGPGTRLTVL.